The clone carrying this T cell receptor beta chain has only a few counts. What it binds is not known. These data originate in a study of early T cells in non-severe SARS-CoV-2 infection. At the level of the study: Bulk RNA isolated from unsorted whole blood underwent sequencing; chains were not paired. Study-level findings and limits: The VDJdb matching leaned toward anti-spike CD8 responses and overlooked private and CD4 specificities.

This CDR3 is 14 amino acids long. Per germline, CDR1 SGHTA and CDR2 FQGTGA. The germline V and J ends were trimmed by 3 bases and 7 bases, with 13 bases remaining between them. Unique molecular identifiers (one per individual cDNA molecule) were attached. TCRdb fed the 5' RACE reads into MiXCR, producing one record per CDR3 protein. The data show fewer than 100,000 distinct CDR3 sequences, with 9% to 10% seen just once and 4.5% to 5% held by the top ten. Material for sequencing was whole blood. The TCR comes from an adult who was a healthcare worker with PCR-confirmed SARS-CoV-2 infection or an uninfected control (not recorded which). The V call is TRBV7-3, the J call TRBJ2-1; the D gene is possibly TRBD2 (6 bases). The CDR3 DNA reads as TGTGCCAGCAGCTTCCGGGGGAGTGGGAATGAGCAGTTCTTC. Amino acid sequence: CASSFRGSGNEQFF. The full variable domain, in which reference TRBV7-3 and TRBJ2-1 provide the parts outside the CDR3, is GAGVSQTPSNKVTEKGKYVELRCDPISGHTALYWYRQSLGQGPEFLIYFQGTGAADDSGLPNDRFFAVRPEGSVSTLKIQRTERGDSAVYLCASSFRGSGNEQFFGPGTRLTVL.